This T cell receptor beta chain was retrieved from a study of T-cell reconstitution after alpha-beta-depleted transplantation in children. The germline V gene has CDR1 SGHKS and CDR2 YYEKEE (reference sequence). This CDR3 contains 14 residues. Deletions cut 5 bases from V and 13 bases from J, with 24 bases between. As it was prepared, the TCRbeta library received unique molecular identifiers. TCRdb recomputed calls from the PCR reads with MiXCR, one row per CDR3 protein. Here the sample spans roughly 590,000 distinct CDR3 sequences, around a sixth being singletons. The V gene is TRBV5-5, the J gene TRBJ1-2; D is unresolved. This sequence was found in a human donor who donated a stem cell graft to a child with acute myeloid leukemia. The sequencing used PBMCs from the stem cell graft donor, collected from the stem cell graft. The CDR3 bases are TGTGCCAGCAGGGACTCGGGCGGGCATCTATTAGGCACCTTC. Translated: CASRDSGGHLLGTF.